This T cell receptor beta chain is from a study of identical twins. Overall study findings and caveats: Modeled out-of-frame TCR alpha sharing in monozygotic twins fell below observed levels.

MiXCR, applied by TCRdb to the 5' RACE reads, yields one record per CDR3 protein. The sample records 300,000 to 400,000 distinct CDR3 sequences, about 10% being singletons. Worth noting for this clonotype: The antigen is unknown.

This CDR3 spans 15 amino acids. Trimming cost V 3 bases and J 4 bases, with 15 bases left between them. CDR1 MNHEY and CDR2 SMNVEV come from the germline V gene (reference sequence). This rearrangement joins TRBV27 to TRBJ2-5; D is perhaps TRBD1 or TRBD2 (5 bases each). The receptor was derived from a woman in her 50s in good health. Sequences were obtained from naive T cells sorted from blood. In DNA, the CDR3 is TGTGCCAGCAGTTTTTTGGGGACCGGAGGAGAGACCCAGTACTTC. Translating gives CASSFLGTGGETQYF.